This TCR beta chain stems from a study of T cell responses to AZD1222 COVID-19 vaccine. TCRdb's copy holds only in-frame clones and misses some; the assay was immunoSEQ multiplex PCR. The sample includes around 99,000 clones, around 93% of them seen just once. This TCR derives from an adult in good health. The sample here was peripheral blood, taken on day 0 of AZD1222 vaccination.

The CDR3 coding sequence is TGTGCCAGCAGCCCGGGACAGAACACTGGCTACACCTTC. Amino acid sequence: CASSPGQNTGYTF. The rearrangement links TRBV3-1 (or the pseudogene TRBV3-2) to TRBJ1-2; 7 bases match TRBD1. The V and J ends lost 4 bases and 7 bases, in that order; junction bases with no gene match: 6. Germline V gene sequence: CDR1 LGHDT, CDR2 YNNKEL (reference sequence). This CDR3 is 13 amino acids long.